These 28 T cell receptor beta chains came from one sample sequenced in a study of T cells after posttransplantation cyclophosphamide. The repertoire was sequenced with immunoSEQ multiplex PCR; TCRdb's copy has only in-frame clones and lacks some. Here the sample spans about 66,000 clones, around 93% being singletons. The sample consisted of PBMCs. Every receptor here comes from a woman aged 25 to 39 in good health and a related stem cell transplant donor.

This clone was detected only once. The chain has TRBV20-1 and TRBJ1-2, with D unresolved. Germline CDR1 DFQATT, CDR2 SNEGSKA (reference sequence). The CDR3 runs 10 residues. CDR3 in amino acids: CSPGQDGYTF. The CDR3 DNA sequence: TGCAGCCCCGGGCAGGATGGCTACACCTTC.

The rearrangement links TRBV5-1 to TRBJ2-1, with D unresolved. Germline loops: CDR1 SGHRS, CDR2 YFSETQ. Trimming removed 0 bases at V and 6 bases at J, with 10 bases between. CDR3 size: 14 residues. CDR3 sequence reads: CASSLDYVINEQFF. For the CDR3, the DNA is TGCGCCAGCAGCTTGGATTATGTAATCAATGAGCAGTTCTTC.

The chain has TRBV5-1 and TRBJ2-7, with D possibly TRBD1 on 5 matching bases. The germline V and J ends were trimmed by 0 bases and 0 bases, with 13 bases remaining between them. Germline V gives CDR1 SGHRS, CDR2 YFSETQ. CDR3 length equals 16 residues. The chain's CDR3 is CASSLVGQGTSYEQYF. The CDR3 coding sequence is TGCGCCAGCAGCTTGGTAGGCCAGGGTACCTCCTACGAGCAGTACTTC.

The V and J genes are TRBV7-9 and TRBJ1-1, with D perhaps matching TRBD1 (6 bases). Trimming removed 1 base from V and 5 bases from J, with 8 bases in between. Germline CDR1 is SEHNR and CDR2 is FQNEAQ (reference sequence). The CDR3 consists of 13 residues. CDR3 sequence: CASSLEQGTEAFF. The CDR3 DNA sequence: TGTGCCAGCAGCTTAGAACAGGGAACTGAAGCTTTCTTT.

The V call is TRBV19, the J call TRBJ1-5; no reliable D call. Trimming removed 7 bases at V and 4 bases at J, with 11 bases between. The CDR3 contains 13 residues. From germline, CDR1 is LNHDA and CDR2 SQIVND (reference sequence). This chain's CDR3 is CASTPRLNQPQHF. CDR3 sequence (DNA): TGTGCCAGTACCCCACGGTTGAATCAGCCCCAGCATTTT.

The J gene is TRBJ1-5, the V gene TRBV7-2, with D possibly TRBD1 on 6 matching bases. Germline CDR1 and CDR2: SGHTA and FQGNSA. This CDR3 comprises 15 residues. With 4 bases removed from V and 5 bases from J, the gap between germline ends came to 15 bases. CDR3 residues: CASSSRGGQDQPQHF. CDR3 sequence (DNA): TGTGCCAGCAGCTCGAGGGGGGGGCAAGATCAGCCCCAGCATTTT. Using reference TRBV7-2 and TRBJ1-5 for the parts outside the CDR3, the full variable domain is GAGVSQSPSNKVTEKGKDVELRCDPISGHTALYWYRQSLGQGLEFLIYFQGNSAPDKSGLPSDRFSAERTGGSVSTLTIQRTQQEDSAVYLCASSSRGGQDQPQHFGDGTRLSIL.

The chain's CDR3 is CASYNGFVNGYTF. The DNA of the CDR3 is TGTGCCAGCTATAACGGGTTCGTCAATGGCTACACCTTC. The V gene is TRBV6-5, the J gene TRBJ1-2; no clear D. The CDR3 runs 13 residues. V was trimmed by 8 bases and J by 6 bases, leaving 16 bases between them. Germline V gene data show CDR1 as MNHEY and CDR2 as SVGAGI.

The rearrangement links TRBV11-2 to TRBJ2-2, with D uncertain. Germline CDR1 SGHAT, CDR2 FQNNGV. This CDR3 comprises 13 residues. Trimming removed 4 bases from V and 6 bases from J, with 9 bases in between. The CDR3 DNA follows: TGTGCCAGCAGCTACAGCCTGTCCGGGGAGCTGTTTTTT. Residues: CASSYSLSGELFF.

CDR3 in amino acids: CASSYGRVWTEAFF. The CDR3 DNA is TGTGCCAGCAGCTACGGGAGGGTCTGGACTGAAGCTTTCTTT. This chain joins TRBV7-8 and TRBJ1-1; D not certain. The V gene's germline CDR1 is SGHVS and CDR2 FQNEAQ. Trimming took 4 bases from V and 5 from J, leaving 14 bases between them. This CDR3 is 14 amino acids long.

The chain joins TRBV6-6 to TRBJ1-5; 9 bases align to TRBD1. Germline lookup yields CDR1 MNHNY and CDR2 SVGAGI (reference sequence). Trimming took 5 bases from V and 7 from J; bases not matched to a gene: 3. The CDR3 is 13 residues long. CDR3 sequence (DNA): TGTGCCAGCAGTACCGGACAGGGGCAGCCCCAGCATTTT. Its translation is CASSTGQGQPQHF.

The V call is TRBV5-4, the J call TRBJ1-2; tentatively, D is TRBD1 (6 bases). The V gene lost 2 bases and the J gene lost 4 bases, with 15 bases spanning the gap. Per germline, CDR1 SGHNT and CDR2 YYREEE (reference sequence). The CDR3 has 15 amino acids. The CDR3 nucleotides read TGTGCCAGCAGCTTAAACAGGGAAGTGGGCTATGGCTACACCTTC. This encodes CASSLNREVGYGYTF.

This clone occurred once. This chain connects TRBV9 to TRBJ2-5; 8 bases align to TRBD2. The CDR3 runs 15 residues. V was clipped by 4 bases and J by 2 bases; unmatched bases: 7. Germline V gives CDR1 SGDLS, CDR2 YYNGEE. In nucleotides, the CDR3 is TGTGCCAGCAGCTTCCGGACTAGCTGGCAAGAGACCCAGTACTTC. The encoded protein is CASSFRTSWQETQYF. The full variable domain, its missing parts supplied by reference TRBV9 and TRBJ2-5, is DSGVTQTPKHLITATGQRVTLRCSPRSGDLSVYWYQQSLDQGLQFLIQYYNGEERAKGNILERFSAQQFPDLHSELNLSSLELGDSALYFCASSFRTSWQETQYFGPGTRLLVL.

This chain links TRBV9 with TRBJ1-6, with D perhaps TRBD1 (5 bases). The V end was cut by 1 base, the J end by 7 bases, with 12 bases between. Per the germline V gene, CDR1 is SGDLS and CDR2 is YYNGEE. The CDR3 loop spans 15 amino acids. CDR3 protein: CASSVTQGNNSPLHF. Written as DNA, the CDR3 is TGTGCCAGCAGCGTAACCCAGGGCAACAATTCACCCCTCCACTTT.

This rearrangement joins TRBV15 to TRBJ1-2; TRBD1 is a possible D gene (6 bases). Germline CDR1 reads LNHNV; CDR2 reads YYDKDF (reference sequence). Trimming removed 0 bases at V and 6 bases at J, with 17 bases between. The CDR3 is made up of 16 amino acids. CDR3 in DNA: TGTGCCACCAGCAGAGATATTGGGCGACAGGTCCATGGCTACACCTTC. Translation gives CATSRDIGRQVHGYTF.

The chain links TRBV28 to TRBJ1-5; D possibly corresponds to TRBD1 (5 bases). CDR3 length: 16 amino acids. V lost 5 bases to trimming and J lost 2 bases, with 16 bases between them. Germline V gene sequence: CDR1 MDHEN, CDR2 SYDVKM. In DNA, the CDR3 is TGTGCCAGCAGTGATTCGGGGCTCCGAGGCAATCAGCCCCAGCATTTT. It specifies CASSDSGLRGNQPQHF.

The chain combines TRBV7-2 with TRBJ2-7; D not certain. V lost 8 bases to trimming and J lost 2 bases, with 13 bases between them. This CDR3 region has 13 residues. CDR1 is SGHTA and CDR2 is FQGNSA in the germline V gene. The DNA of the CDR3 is TGTGCCAGCCGGCTACAGCCGCCCTACGAGCAGTACTTC. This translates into CASRLQPPYEQYF.

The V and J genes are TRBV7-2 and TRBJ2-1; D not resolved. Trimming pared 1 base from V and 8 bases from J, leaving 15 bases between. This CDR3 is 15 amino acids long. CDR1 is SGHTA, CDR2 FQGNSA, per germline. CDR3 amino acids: CASSLGQPQSHEQFF. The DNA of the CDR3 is TGTGCCAGCAGCTTAGGGCAACCACAGAGCCATGAGCAGTTCTTC. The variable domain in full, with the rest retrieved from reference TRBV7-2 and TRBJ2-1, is GAGVSQSPSNKVTEKGKDVELRCDPISGHTALYWYRQSLGQGLEFLIYFQGNSAPDKSGLPSDRFSAERTGGSVSTLTIQRTQQEDSAVYLCASSLGQPQSHEQFFGPGTRLTVL.

The CDR3 sequence is CATKGPYADATQYF. The CDR3 DNA reads as TGTGCCACTAAGGGACCCTATGCCGATGCGACCCAGTACTTC. The V call is TRBV19, the J call TRBJ2-5; the D gene could be TRBD1 or TRBD2 (5 bases each). Per germline, CDR1 LNHDA and CDR2 SQIVND (reference sequence). The CDR3 totals 14 residues. V was cut by 10 bases and J by 7 bases, with 22 bases left in between.

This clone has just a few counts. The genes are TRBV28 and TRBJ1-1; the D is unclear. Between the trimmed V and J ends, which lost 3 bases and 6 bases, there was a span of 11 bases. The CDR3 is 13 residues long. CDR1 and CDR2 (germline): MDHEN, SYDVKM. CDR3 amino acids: CASSLPEIAEAFF. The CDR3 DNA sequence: TGTGCCAGCAGTTTGCCTGAGATCGCTGAAGCTTTCTTT.

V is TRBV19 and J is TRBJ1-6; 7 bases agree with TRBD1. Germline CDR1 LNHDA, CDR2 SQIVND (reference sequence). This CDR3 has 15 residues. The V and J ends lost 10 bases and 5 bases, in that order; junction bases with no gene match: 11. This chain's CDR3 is CATQLGQSDNSPLHF. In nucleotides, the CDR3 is TGTGCCACCCAGTTGGGACAGTCCGATAATTCACCCCTCCACTTT.

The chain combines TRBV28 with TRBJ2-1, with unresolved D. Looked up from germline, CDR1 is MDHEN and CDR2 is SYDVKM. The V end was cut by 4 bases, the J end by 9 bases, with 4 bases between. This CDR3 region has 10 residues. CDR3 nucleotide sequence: TGTGCCAGCAGTTCCACTGAGCAGTTCTTC. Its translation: CASSSTEQFF.

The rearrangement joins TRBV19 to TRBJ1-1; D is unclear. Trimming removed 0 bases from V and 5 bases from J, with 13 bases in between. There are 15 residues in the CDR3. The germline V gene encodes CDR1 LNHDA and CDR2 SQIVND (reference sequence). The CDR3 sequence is CASSIDPAGSTEAFF. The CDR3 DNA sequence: TGTGCCAGTAGTATAGATCCGGCCGGGAGTACTGAAGCTTTCTTT.

The CDR3 DNA reads as TGTGCCAGTGGGGGCTACACTGAAGCTTTCTTT. This gives the protein CASGGYTEAFF. The chain couples TRBV19 to TRBJ1-1; a possible D gene is TRBD1 (6 bases). Germline CDR1 reads LNHDA; CDR2 reads SQIVND (reference sequence). Between the trimmed V and J ends, which lost 8 bases and 3 bases, there was a span of 7 bases. The CDR3 has 11 amino acids.

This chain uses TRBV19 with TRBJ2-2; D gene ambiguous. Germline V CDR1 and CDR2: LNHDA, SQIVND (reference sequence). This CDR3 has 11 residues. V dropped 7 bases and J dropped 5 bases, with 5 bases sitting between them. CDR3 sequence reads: CASTQTGELFF. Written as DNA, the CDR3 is TGTGCCAGTACCCAAACCGGGGAGCTGTTTTTT.

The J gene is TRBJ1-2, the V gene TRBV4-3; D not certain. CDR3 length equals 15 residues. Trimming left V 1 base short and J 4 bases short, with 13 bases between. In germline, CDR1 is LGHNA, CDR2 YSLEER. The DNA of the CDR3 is TGCGCCAGCAGCCAAGTCCCCGCAGATAGCTATGGCTACACCTTC. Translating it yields CASSQVPADSYGYTF.

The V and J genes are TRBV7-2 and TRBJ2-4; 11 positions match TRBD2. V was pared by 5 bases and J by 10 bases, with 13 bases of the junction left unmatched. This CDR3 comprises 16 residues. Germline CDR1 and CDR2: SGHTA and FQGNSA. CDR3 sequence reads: CASSLSGGATRRIQYF. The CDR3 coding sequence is TGTGCCAGCAGCCTTAGCGGGGGGGCCACTCGGAGGATTCAGTACTTC.

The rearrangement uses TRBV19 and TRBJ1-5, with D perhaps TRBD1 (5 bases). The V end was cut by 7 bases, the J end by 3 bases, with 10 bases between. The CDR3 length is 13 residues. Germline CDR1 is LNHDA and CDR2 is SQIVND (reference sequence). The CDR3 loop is CASNQGNNQPQHF. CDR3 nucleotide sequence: TGTGCCAGTAATCAGGGCAACAATCAGCCCCAGCATTTT. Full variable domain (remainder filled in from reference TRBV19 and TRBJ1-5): DGGITQSPKYLFRKEGQNVTLSCEQNLNHDAMYWYRQDPGQGLRLIYYSQIVNDFQKGDIAEGYSVSREKKESFPLTVTSAQKNPTAFYLCASNQGNNQPQHFGDGTRLSIL.

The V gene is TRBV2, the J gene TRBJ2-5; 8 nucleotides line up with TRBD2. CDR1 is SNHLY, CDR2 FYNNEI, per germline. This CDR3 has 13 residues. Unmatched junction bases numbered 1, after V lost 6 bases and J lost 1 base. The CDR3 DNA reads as TGTGCCAGCAGAGGACTAGCCCAAGAGACCCAGTACTTC. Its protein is CASRGLAQETQYF.